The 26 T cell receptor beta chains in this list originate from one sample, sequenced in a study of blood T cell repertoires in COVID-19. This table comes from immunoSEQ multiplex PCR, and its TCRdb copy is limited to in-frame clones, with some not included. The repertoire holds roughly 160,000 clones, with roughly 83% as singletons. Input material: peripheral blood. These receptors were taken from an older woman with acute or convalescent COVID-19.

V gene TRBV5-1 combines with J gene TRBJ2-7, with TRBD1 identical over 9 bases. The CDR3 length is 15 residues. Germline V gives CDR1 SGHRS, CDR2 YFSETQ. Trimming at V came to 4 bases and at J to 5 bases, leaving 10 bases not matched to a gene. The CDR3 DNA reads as TGCGCCAGCAGCGCCGGACAGGGGCGCGTGGACGAGCAGTACTTC. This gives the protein CASSAGQGRVDEQYF.

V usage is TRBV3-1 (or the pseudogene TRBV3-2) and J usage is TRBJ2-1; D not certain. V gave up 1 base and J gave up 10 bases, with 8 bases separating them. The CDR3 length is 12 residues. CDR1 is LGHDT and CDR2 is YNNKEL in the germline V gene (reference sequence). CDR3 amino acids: CASSQGRREQFF. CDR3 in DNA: TGTGCCAGCAGCCAAGGGCGGAGAGAGCAGTTCTTC.

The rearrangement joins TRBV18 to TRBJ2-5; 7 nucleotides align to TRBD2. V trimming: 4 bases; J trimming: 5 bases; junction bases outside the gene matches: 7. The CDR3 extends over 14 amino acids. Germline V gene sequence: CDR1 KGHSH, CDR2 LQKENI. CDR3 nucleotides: TGTGCCAGCTCACGTGGAGGACTAGGGGAGACCCAGTACTTC. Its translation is CASSRGGLGETQYF.

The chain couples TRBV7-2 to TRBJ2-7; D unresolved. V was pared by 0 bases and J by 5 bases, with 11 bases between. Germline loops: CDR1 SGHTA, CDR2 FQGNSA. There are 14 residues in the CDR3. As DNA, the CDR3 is TGTGCCAGCAGCTTAGCGGCGGAGTCGGACGAGCAGTACTTC. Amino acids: CASSLAAESDEQYF. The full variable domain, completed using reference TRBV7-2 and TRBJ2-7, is GAGVSQSPSNKVTEKGKDVELRCDPISGHTALYWYRQSLGQGLEFLIYFQGNSAPDKSGLPSDRFSAERTGGSVSTLTIQRTQQEDSAVYLCASSLAAESDEQYFGPGTRLTVT.

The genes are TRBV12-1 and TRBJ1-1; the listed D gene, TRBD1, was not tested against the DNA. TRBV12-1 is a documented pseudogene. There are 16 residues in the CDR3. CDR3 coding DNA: TGTGCCAGCAGCTCCCCGGGACAGGGGCTGAACACTGAAGCTTTCTTT. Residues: CASSSPGQGLNTEAFF.

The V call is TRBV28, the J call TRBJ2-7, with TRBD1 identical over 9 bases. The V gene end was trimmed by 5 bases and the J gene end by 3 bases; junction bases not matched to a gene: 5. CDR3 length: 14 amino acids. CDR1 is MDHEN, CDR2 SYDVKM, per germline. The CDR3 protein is CASSRTGVFYEQYF. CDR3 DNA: TGTGCCAGCAGTAGGACAGGGGTCTTCTACGAGCAGTACTTC.

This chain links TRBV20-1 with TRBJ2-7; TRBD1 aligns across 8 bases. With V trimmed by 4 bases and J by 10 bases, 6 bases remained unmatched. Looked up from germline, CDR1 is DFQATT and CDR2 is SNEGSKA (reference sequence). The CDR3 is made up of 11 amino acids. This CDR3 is CSAMEDRAQYF. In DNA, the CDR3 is TGCAGTGCTATGGAGGACAGGGCACAGTACTTC.

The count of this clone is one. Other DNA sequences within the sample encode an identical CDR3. As DNA, the CDR3 is TGTGCCAGCAGTTCTTGGGGGGGCGCGAACACCGGGGAGCTGTTTTTT. Its translation: CASSSWGGANTGELFF. V usage is TRBV6-2 or TRBV6-3 and J usage is TRBJ2-2, with D possibly TRBD2 on 7 matching bases. Trimming shortened V by 4 bases and J by 0 bases, and 12 bases separated the two germline ends. From germline, CDR1 is MNHEY and CDR2 SVGEGT. This CDR3 is 16 amino acids long.

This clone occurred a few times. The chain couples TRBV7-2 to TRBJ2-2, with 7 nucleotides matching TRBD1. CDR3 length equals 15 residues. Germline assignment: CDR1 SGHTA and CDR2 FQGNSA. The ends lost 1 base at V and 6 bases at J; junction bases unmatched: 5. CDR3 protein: CASSLDRGTAGELFF. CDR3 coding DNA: TGTGCCAGCAGCTTAGACAGGGGAACCGCCGGGGAGCTGTTTTTT.

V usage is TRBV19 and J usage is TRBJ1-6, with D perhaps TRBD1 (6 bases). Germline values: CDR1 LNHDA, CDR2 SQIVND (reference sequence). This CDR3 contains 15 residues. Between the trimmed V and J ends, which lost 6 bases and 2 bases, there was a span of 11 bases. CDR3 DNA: TGTGCCAGTAGCCTCAGGGACACCTATAATTCACCCCTCCACTTT. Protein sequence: CASSLRDTYNSPLHF.

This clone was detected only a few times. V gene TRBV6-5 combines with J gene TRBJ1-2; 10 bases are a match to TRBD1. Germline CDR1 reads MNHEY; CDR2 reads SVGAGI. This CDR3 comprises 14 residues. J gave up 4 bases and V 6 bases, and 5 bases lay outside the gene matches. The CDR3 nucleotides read TGTGCCAGCAGCTCCGGGACAGGGGTCTATGGCTACACCTTC. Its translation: CASSSGTGVYGYTF.

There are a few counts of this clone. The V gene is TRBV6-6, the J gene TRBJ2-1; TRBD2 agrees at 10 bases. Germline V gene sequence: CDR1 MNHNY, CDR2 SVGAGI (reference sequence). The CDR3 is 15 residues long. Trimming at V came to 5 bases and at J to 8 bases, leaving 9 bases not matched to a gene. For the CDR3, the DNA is TGTGCCAGCAGTACCCCTAGCGGGGGTGGAGATGAGCAGTTCTTC. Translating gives CASSTPSGGGDEQFF.

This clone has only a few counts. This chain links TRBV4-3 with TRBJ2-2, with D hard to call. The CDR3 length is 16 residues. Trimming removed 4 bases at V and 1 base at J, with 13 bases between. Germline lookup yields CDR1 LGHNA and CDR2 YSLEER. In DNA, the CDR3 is TGCGCCAGCAGCCGCAGATTTATATTGAACACCGGGGAGCTGTTTTTT. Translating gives CASSRRFILNTGELFF.

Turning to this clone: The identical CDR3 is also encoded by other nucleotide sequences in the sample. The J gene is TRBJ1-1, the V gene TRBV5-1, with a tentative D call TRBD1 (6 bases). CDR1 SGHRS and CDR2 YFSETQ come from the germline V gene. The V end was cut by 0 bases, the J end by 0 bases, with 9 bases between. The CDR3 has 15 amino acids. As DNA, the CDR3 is TGCGCCAGCAGCTTGGCGACAGGCCTGAACACTGAAGCTTTCTTT. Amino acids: CASSLATGLNTEAFF. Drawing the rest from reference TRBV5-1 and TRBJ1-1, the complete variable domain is KAGVTQTPRYLIKTRGQQVTLSCSPISGHRSVSWYQQTPGQGLQFLFEYFSETQRNKGNFPGRFSGRQFSNSRSEMNVSTLELGDSALYLCASSLATGLNTEAFFGQGTRLTVV.

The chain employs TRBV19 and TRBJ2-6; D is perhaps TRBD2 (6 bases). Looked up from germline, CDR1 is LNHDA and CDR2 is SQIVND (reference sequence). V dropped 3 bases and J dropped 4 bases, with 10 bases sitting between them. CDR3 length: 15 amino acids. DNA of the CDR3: TGTGCCAGTAGTATCGGCGGGATCGGGGCCAACGTCCTGACTTTC. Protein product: CASSIGGIGANVLTF.

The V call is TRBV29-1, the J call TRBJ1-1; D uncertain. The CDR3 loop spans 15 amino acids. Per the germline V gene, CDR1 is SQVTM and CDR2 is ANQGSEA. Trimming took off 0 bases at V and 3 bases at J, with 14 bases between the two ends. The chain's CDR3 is CSVEDLLGVDTEAFF. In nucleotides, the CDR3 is TGCAGCGTTGAAGATCTCCTCGGGGTCGACACTGAAGCTTTCTTT. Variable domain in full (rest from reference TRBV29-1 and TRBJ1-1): SAVISQKPSRDICQRGTSLTIQCQVDSQVTMMFWYRQQPGQSLTLIATANQGSEATYESGFVIDKFPISRPNLTFSTLTVSNMSPEDSSIYLCSVEDLLGVDTEAFFGQGTRLTVV.

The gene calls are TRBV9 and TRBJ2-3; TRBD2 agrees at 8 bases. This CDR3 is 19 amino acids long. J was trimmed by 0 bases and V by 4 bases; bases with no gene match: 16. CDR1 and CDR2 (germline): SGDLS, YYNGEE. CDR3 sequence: CASSPRPPFGGGSTDTQYF. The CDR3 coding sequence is TGTGCCAGCAGCCCCCGACCCCCCTTCGGGGGGGGAAGCACAGATACGCAGTATTTT.

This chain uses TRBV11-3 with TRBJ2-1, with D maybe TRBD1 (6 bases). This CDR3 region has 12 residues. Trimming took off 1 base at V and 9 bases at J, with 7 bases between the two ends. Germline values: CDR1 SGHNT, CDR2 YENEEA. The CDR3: CASSLGGGEQFF. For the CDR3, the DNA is TGTGCCAGCAGCTTAGGAGGGGGTGAGCAGTTCTTC.

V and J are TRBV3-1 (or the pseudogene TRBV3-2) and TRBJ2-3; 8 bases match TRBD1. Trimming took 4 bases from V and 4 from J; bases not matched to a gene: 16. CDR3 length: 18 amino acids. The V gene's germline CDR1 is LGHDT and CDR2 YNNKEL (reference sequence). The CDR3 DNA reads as TGTGCCAGCAGCCGCATCCGAGGACAGGGCCATTGGCCAGATACGCAGTATTTT. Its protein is CASSRIRGQGHWPDTQYF.

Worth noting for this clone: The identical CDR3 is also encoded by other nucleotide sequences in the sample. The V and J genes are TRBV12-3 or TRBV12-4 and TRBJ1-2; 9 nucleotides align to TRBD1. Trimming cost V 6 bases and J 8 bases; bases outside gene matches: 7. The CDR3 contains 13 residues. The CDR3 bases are TGTGCCAGCAGCCTAGGACAGGGGAGCGGCTACACCTTC. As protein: CASSLGQGSGYTF.

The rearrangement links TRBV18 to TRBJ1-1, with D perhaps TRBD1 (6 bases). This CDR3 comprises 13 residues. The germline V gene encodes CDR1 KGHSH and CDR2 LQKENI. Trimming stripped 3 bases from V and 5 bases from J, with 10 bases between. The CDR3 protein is CASSPSRGTEAFF. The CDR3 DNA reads TGTGCCAGCTCACCGTCCAGGGGAACTGAAGCTTTCTTT.

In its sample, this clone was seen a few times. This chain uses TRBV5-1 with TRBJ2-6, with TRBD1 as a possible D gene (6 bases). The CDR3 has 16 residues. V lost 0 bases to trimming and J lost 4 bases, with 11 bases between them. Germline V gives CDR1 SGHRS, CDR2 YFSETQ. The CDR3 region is CASSLGQEAGANVLTF. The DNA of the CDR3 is TGCGCCAGCAGCTTGGGACAGGAGGCGGGGGCCAACGTCCTGACTTTC.

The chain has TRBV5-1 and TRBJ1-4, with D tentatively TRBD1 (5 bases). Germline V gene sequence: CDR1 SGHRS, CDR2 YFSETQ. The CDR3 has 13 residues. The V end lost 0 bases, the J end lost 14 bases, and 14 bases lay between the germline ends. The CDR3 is CASSLVREGILFF. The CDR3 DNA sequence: TGCGCCAGCAGCTTGGTCAGGGAGGGGATTCTGTTTTTT.

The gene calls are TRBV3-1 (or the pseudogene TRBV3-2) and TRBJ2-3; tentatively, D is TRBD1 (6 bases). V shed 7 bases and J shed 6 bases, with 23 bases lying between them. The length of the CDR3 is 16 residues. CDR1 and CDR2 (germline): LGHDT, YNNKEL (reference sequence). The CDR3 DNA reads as TGTGCCAGCATACCTCAGGGGTCGAATTCAGGGGATACGCAGTATTTT. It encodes CASIPQGSNSGDTQYF.

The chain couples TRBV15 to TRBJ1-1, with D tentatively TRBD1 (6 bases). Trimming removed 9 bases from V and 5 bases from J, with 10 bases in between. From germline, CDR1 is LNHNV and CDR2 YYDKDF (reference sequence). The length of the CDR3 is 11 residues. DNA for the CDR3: TGTGCCACAGGGGGGGCGACTGAAGCTTTCTTT. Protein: CATGGATEAFF. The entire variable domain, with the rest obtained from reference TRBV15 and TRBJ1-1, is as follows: DAMVIQNPRYQVTQFGKPVTLSCSQTLNHNVMYWYQQKSSQAPKLLFHYYDKDFNNEADTPDNFQSRRPNTSFCFLDIRSPGLGDTAMYLCATGGATEAFFGQGTRLTVV.

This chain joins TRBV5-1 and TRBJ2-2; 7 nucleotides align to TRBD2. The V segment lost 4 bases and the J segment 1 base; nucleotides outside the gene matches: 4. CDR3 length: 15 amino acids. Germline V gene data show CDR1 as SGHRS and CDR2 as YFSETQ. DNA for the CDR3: TGCGCCAGCAGCGGCGGGGGACTGAACACCGGGGAGCTGTTTTTT. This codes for CASSGGGLNTGELFF.